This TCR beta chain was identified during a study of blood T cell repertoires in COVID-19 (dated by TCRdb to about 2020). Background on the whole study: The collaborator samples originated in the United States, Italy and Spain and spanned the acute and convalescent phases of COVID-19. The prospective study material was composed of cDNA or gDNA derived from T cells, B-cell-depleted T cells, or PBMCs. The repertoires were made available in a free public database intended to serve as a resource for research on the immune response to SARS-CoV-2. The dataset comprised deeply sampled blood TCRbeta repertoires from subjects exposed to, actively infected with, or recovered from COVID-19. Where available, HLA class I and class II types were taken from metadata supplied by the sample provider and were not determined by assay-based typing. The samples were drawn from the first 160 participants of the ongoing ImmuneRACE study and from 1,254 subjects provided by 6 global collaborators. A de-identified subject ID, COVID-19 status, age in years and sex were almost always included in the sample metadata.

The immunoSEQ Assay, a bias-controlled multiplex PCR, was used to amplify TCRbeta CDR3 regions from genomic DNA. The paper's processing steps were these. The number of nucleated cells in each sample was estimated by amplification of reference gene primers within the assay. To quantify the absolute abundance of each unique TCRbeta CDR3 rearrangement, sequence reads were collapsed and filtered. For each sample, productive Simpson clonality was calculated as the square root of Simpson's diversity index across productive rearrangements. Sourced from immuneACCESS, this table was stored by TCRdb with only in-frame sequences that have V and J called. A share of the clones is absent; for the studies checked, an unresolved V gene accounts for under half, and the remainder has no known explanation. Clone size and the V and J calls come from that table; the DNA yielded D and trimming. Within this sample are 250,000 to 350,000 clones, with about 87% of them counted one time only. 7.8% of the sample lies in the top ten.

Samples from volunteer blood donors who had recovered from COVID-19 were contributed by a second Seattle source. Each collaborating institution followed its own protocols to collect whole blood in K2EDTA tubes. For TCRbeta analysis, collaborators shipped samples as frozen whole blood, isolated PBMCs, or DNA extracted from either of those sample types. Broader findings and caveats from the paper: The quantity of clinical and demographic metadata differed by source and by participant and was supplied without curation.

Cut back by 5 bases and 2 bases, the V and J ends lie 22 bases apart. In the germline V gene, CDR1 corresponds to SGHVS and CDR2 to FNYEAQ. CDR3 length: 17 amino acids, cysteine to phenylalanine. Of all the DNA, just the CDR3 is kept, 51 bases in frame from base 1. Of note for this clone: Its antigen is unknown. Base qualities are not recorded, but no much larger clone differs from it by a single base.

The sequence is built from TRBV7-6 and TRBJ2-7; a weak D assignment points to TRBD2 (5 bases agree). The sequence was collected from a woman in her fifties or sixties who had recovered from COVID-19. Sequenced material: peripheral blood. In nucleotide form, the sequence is TGTGCCAGCAGCCCAAACCCTTACTCGAGCGGAGCCTACGAGCAGTACTTC. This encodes CASSPNPYSSGAYEQYF.